A selection of T cell receptor beta chains follows, all from one sample in a study of STAT5B mutations in CD4+ large granular lymphocyte leukemia. Sequenced by immunoSEQ multiplex PCR; TCRdb stores in-frame clones only, minus some. The sample lists some 35,000 clones, approximately 69% occurring once. Material for sequencing was CD4+ T cells from blood buffy coats. The receptors come from a human donor in good health. The CDR3 runs from the conserved cysteine through the conserved F or W. D genes are given only for firm matches. Clone size is given for some rows only: seen once, a few or many times, or a class if the clone is expanded.

TRBV6-6,11,TRBJ2-5,-,few,TGTGCCAGCAGGTTCCAAGAGACCCAGTACTTC,CASRFQETQYF
TRBV18,12,TRBJ2-3,-,-,TGTGCCAGCTCACCAATTCCAGATACGCAGTATTTT,CASSPIPDTQYF
TRBV5-1,13,TRBJ2-3,-,-,TGCGCCAGCAGCCCCCCCGGGGAAGATACGCAGTATTTT,CASSPPGEDTQYF
TRBV7-2,13,TRBJ1-4,TRBD1,few,TGTGCCAGCAGCTTAGCGGACAGGGAAAAACTGTTTTTT,CASSLADREKLFF
TRBV4-2,16,TRBJ2-5,-,once,TGTGCCAGCAGCCCGTCTGGGGCGGGCGGCCAAGAGACCCAGTACTTC,CASSPSGAGGQETQYF
TRBV10-1,14,TRBJ2-7,-,-,TGCGCCAGCAGTGAGTCGGGCCGCCACGACGAGCAGTACTTC,CASSESGRHDEQYF
TRBV5-1,16,TRBJ2-3,TRBD1,-,TGCGCCAGCAGCTGGAACAGGGGTCTAAGCACAGATACGCAGTATTTT,CASSWNRGLSTDTQYF
TRBV7-2,14,TRBJ2-7,-,-,TGTGCCAGCAGCTTACATCAGGGGCCCTACGAGCAGTACTTC,CASSLHQGPYEQYF
TRBV6-6,13,TRBJ1-5,TRBD1,once,TGTGCCAGCAGCAGACAGGGGGGTCAGCCCCAGCATTTT,CASSRQGGQPQHF
TRBV28,11,TRBJ2-1,-,-,TGTGCCAGCAGTTTAGTACAGAGGGTAATCTTC,CASSLVQRVIF
TRBV7-2,11,TRBJ2-5,-,once,TGTGCCAGCAGTAAAGTGGAGACCCAGTACTTC,CASSKVETQYF
TRBV5-1,14,TRBJ2-5,-,-,TGCGCCAGCAGCTTGGTCGGCACCCAAGAGACCCAGTACTTC,CASSLVGTQETQYF
TRBV6-1,15,TRBJ2-3,TRBD1,-,TGTGCCAGCAGTGAATGGCAGGGGGTCACAGATACGCAGTATTTT,CASSEWQGVTDTQYF
TRBV10-3,14,TRBJ2-7,TRBD1,-,TGTGCCATCAGTGGGGACAGGGGTCGACGAGAGCAGTACTTC,CAISGDRGRREQYF
TRBV7-2,13,TRBJ2-3,-,-,TGTGCCAGCAGCTTGCAGGGCACAGATACGCAGTATTTT,CASSLQGTDTQYF
TRBV4-2,16,TRBJ2-5,TRBD1,-,TGTGCCAGCAGCCAAGATTACAGGGGGCGAGGGGAGACCCAGTACTTC,CASSQDYRGRGETQYF
TRBV11-2,16,TRBJ1-6,TRBD1,-,TGTGCCAGCAGCCCCCAGACAGGGGGTAATAATTCACCCCTCCACTTT,CASSPQTGGNNSPLHF
TRBV30,17,TRBJ2-1,-,-,TGTGCCTGGAGCGTAACCCCTGGTATGGGCTCCTACAATGAGCAGTTCTTC,CAWSVTPGMGSYNEQFF
TRBV6-5,14,TRBJ2-5,-,-,TGTGCCAGCAGTAGGGGGACCTTTAAAGAGACCCAGTACTTC,CASSRGTFKETQYF
TRBV7-9,15,TRBJ2-2,-,few,TGTGCCAGCAGTGCGGGGGTAGGGGGCACCGGGGAGCTGTTTTTT,CASSAGVGGTGELFF
TRBV7-9,18,TRBJ2-6,-,-,TGTGCCAGCAGCTTTTCCGGGACGGCCCTCTCTGGGGCCAACGTCCTGACTTTC,CASSFSGTALSGANVLTF
TRBV7-2,14,TRBJ2-5,-,once,TGTGCCAGCAGCTCCGGGACGAGAATGGAGACCCAGTACTTC,CASSSGTRMETQYF
TRBV6-6,13,TRBJ1-5,TRBD1,-,TGTGCCAGCAAAGGACAGGGGGAGCAGCCCCAGCATTTT,CASKGQGEQPQHF
TRBV7-9,14,TRBJ1-3,-,once,TGTGCCAGCAGCTTCCCCGGTGGGGGGAACACCATATATTTT,CASSFPGGGNTIYF
TRBV9,16,TRBJ2-3,TRBD2,-,TGTGCCAGCAGCGTAGGTGGCGGGGGGGCCGGAGATACGCAGTATTTT,CASSVGGGGAGDTQYF
TRBV5-4,12,TRBJ2-7,-,few,TGTGCCAGCAGCTTTGACATCAACGAGCAGTACTTC,CASSFDINEQYF
TRBV7-6,15,TRBJ2-5,-,-,TGTGCCAGCAGCCTCCCCGGCTCCAGCGGAGAGACCCAGTACTTC,CASSLPGSSGETQYF
TRBV7-9,14,TRBJ2-3,-,-,TGTGCCAGCAGCTTAGCGGGGGGGCAAGATACGCAGTATTTT,CASSLAGGQDTQYF
TRBV9,15,TRBJ2-1,-,few,TGTGCCAGCAGCGTTTACTGGAGCTCCTACAATGAGCAGTTCTTC,CASSVYWSSYNEQFF
TRBV15,15,TRBJ1-5,-,-,TGTGCCACCAGCAGAGATCAGGTGACCAATCAGCCCCAGCATTTT,CATSRDQVTNQPQHF
TRBV10-3,15,TRBJ2-2,-,-,TGTGCCATCAGCCCCACTGGGTTTATGACCGGGGAGCTGTTTTTT,CAISPTGFMTGELFF
TRBV7-9,13,TRBJ2-1,-,-,TGTGCCAGCAGCTTAAACCCCCAAGGCGAGCAGTTCTTC,CASSLNPQGEQFF
TRBV5-8,15,TRBJ1-4,TRBD1,-,TGTGCCAGCAGCTTCCCGGACAGGTCTAATGAAAAACTGTTTTTT,CASSFPDRSNEKLFF
TRBV5-1,15,TRBJ2-5,-,-,TGCGCCAGCAGCAATGGGTGGAGACAGCAAGAGACCCAGTACTTC,CASSNGWRQQETQYF
TRBV6-5,14,TRBJ1-2,TRBD1,few,TGTGCCAGCAGTGGACAGGGGGCGTTGAGCGGCTACACCTTC,CASSGQGALSGYTF
TRBV28,14,TRBJ1-1,-,-,TGTGCCAGCATTAGTTGGGGGATGAACACTGAAGCTTTCTTT,CASISWGMNTEAFF
TRBV29-1,11,TRBJ1-1,-,-,TGCAGCGTTGGACAGACTCTAGAAGCTTTCTTT,CSVGQTLEAFF
TRBV7-2,12,TRBJ2-3,-,once,TGTGCCAGCAGCTTAGGGGTAGATACGCAGTATTTT,CASSLGVDTQYF
TRBV6-6,16,TRBJ1-2,-,-,TGTGCCAGCACTCAGTACCTACAAAGTGGTAACTATGGCTACACCTTC,CASTQYLQSGNYGYTF
TRBV29-1,13,TRBJ2-5,TRBD2,-,TGCAGCGTTGAATCTGGGCGGGGGGAGACCCAGTACTTC,CSVESGRGETQYF
TRBV7-2,14,TRBJ2-3,-,-,TGTGCCAGCCGCCCTGGGGGGAGCACAGATACGCAGTATTTT,CASRPGGSTDTQYF
TRBV2,15,TRBJ1-4,TRBD1,-,TGTGCCAGCAGTGAACTCAGGGGGTGGGGTGAAAAACTGTTTTTT,CASSELRGWGEKLFF